This is a list of T cell receptor beta chains from one sample in a study of blood T cell repertoires in COVID-19. TCRdb's copy holds only in-frame clones and misses some; the assay was immunoSEQ multiplex PCR. The data contain some 50,000 clones, over 80% of them singletons. The specimen sequenced was peripheral blood. Every receptor here comes from a man older than 75 in a cohort sampled during active COVID-19. The CDR3 runs from the conserved cysteine through the conserved F or W. The D gene is left open where the match is weak. Clone sizes are given selectively: once, few, many, or a class where the clone is expanded.

v_call: TRBV19; clone_size: .; j_call: TRBJ1-2; d_call: .; cdr3_aa: CASTPQGASYGYTF; cdr3_nt: TGTGCCAGTACCCCACAGGGTGCTTCCTATGGCTACACCTTC
v_call: TRBV6-6; clone_size: .; j_call: TRBJ2-5; d_call: .; cdr3_aa: CASTPSGSEETQYF; cdr3_nt: TGTGCCAGCACCCCAAGTGGTAGTGAAGAGACCCAGTACTTC
v_call: TRBV7-2; clone_size: few; j_call: TRBJ2-7; d_call: .; cdr3_aa: CASSLARGEYEQYF; cdr3_nt: TGTGCCAGCAGCTTAGCCAGGGGGGAGTACGAGCAGTACTTC
v_call: TRBV2; clone_size: few; j_call: TRBJ1-4; d_call: .; cdr3_aa: CASSGGGSTNEKLFF; cdr3_nt: TGTGCCAGCAGTGGGGGGGGATCTACTAATGAAAAACTGTTTTTT
v_call: TRBV4-3; clone_size: .; j_call: TRBJ2-1; d_call: TRBD1; cdr3_aa: CASSAGGDNEQFF; cdr3_nt: TGCGCCAGCAGCGCAGGGGGAGACAATGAGCAGTTCTTC
v_call: TRBV9; clone_size: .; j_call: TRBJ2-1; d_call: TRBD1; cdr3_aa: CASSLTGTGTYNEQFF; cdr3_nt: TGTGCCAGCAGCTTAACCGGGACAGGAACCTACAATGAGCAGTTCTTC
v_call: TRBV19; clone_size: .; j_call: TRBJ1-1; d_call: .; cdr3_aa: CASSPRGSTEAFF; cdr3_nt: TGTGCCAGTAGTCCACGGGGTTCCACTGAAGCTTTCTTT
v_call: TRBV11-1; clone_size: .; j_call: TRBJ1-2; d_call: TRBD1; cdr3_aa: CASSSEQTGEDYGYTF; cdr3_nt: TGTGCCAGCAGCTCGGAACAGACAGGGGAGGACTATGGCTACACCTTC
v_call: TRBV7-2; clone_size: .; j_call: TRBJ2-7; d_call: TRBD2; cdr3_aa: CASSSGTSGRVQHEQYF; cdr3_nt: TGTGCCAGCAGTTCCGGGACTAGCGGGAGGGTACAGCACGAGCAGTACTTC
v_call: TRBV5-1; clone_size: once; j_call: TRBJ1-5; d_call: TRBD1; cdr3_aa: CASSLTGGTDQPQHF; cdr3_nt: TGCGCCAGCAGCTTGACAGGGGGCACGGATCAGCCCCAGCATTTT
v_call: TRBV28; clone_size: few; j_call: TRBJ1-2; d_call: TRBD1; cdr3_aa: CASSRTDREGGYTF; cdr3_nt: TGTGCCAGCAGTAGGACGGACAGGGAGGGTGGCTACACCTTC
v_call: TRBV5-6; clone_size: .; j_call: TRBJ1-5; d_call: .; cdr3_aa: CASSLGGYSNQPQHF; cdr3_nt: TGTGCCAGCAGCTTAGGCGGTTATAGCAATCAGCCCCAGCATTTT
v_call: TRBV2; clone_size: .; j_call: TRBJ1-1; d_call: TRBD1; cdr3_aa: CASSASGGKAFF; cdr3_nt: TGTGCCAGCAGTGCGTCAGGGGGGAAAGCTTTCTTT
v_call: TRBV7-9; clone_size: .; j_call: TRBJ1-1; d_call: .; cdr3_aa: CASSQQVHTEAFF; cdr3_nt: TGTGCCAGCAGCCAACAGGTCCACACTGAAGCTTTCTTT
v_call: TRBV25-1; clone_size: .; j_call: TRBJ2-7; d_call: .; cdr3_aa: CASSLPGSYEQYF; cdr3_nt: TGTGCCAGCAGTCTCCCAGGGTCCTACGAGCAGTACTTC
v_call: TRBV3-1/TRBV3-2; clone_size: .; j_call: TRBJ2-4; d_call: TRBD2; cdr3_aa: CASSPGLAGGQNIQYF; cdr3_nt: TGTGCCAGCAGCCCGGGACTAGCGGGGGGGCAAAACATTCAGTACTTC
v_call: TRBV5-1; clone_size: .; j_call: TRBJ2-7; d_call: TRBD2; cdr3_aa: CASREGTSGSYEQYF; cdr3_nt: TGCGCCAGCAGAGAGGGGACTAGCGGGAGCTACGAGCAGTACTTC
v_call: TRBV7-9; clone_size: .; j_call: TRBJ1-5; d_call: .; cdr3_aa: CASSFGSGNQPQHF; cdr3_nt: TGTGCCAGCAGCTTTGGCTCGGGGAATCAGCCCCAGCATTTT
v_call: TRBV2; clone_size: .; j_call: TRBJ2-1; d_call: TRBD2; cdr3_aa: CASSVRAGGTNEQFF; cdr3_nt: TGTGCCAGCAGTGTGAGAGCGGGGGGGACCAATGAGCAGTTCTTC
v_call: TRBV19; clone_size: .; j_call: TRBJ2-3; d_call: .; cdr3_aa: CASSMGRRHAGIDTQYF; cdr3_nt: TGTGCCAGTAGTATGGGGAGACGCCACGCGGGTATAGATACGCAGTATTTT
v_call: TRBV7-6; clone_size: few; j_call: TRBJ2-1; d_call: TRBD1; cdr3_aa: CASSLEAGGGYNEQFF; cdr3_nt: TGTGCCAGCAGCTTAGAGGCAGGGGGCGGCTACAATGAGCAGTTCTTC
v_call: TRBV7-9; clone_size: .; j_call: TRBJ1-2; d_call: TRBD1; cdr3_aa: CASSQGTGGYGYTF; cdr3_nt: TGTGCCAGCAGCCAAGGGACAGGGGGCTATGGCTACACCTTC
v_call: TRBV5-1; clone_size: once; j_call: TRBJ1-2; d_call: TRBD1; cdr3_aa: CASSLVTGSYGYTF; cdr3_nt: TGCGCCAGCAGCTTGGTGACAGGGTCCTATGGCTACACCTTC
v_call: TRBV5-5; clone_size: medium-sized; j_call: TRBJ2-7; d_call: TRBD2; cdr3_aa: CASIPTGLAGFDEQYF; cdr3_nt: TGTGCCAGCATTCCTACCGGGCTAGCGGGTTTCGACGAGCAGTACTTC
v_call: TRBV11-1; clone_size: .; j_call: TRBJ2-1; d_call: .; cdr3_aa: CASSAPWGTNNEQFF; cdr3_nt: TGTGCCAGCAGCGCACCTTGGGGGACAAACAATGAGCAGTTCTTC
v_call: TRBV6-5; clone_size: .; j_call: TRBJ1-4; d_call: .; cdr3_aa: CASSTGRRKLFF; cdr3_nt: TGTGCCAGCAGTACAGGGAGACGTAAACTGTTTTTT
v_call: TRBV2; clone_size: .; j_call: TRBJ2-5; d_call: TRBD1; cdr3_aa: CASSLRTGETQYF; cdr3_nt: TGTGCCAGCAGTCTTCGGACAGGGGAGACCCAGTACTTC
v_call: TRBV7-2; clone_size: few; j_call: TRBJ1-2; d_call: .; cdr3_aa: CASSLQGSGYGYTF; cdr3_nt: TGTGCCAGCAGCTTACAGGGATCGGGCTATGGCTACACCTTC
v_call: TRBV9; clone_size: once; j_call: TRBJ2-2; d_call: TRBD1; cdr3_aa: CASSVADRATGELFF; cdr3_nt: TGTGCCAGCAGCGTAGCGGACAGGGCCACCGGGGAGCTGTTTTTT
v_call: TRBV18; clone_size: .; j_call: TRBJ2-7; d_call: TRBD1; cdr3_aa: CASSDNRGMEQYF; cdr3_nt: TGTGCCAGCTCGGATAACAGGGGGATGGAGCAGTACTTC
v_call: TRBV11-2; clone_size: few; j_call: TRBJ2-3; d_call: .; cdr3_aa: CASSLGLEADTQYF; cdr3_nt: TGTGCCAGCAGCTTAGGTCTAGAGGCAGATACGCAGTATTTT
v_call: TRBV14; clone_size: .; j_call: TRBJ1-1; d_call: .; cdr3_aa: CASSHKGAAKNTEAFF; cdr3_nt: TGTGCCAGCAGCCATAAAGGGGCAGCGAAGAACACTGAAGCTTTCTTT
v_call: TRBV7-9; clone_size: .; j_call: TRBJ2-7; d_call: TRBD1; cdr3_aa: CASSLGGQGGEQYF; cdr3_nt: TGTGCCAGCAGCTTAGGGGGACAGGGGGGAGAGCAGTACTTC
v_call: TRBV7-9; clone_size: .; j_call: TRBJ1-2; d_call: TRBD1; cdr3_aa: CASSQGQGVIYGYTF; cdr3_nt: TGTGCCAGCAGCCAGGGACAGGGGGTCATCTATGGCTACACCTTC
v_call: TRBV10-1; clone_size: .; j_call: TRBJ1-2; d_call: TRBD1; cdr3_aa: CASSPGIQGNYGYTF; cdr3_nt: TGCGCCAGCAGTCCCGGGATACAGGGGAACTATGGCTACACCTTC
v_call: TRBV5-1; clone_size: .; j_call: TRBJ2-5; d_call: TRBD1; cdr3_aa: CASSSGTGGQETQYF; cdr3_nt: TGCGCCAGCAGCTCCGGGACAGGGGGTCAAGAGACCCAGTACTTC
v_call: TRBV30; clone_size: .; j_call: TRBJ2-2; d_call: .; cdr3_aa: CAWSGSGNTGELFF; cdr3_nt: TGTGCCTGGAGTGGTAGCGGCAACACCGGGGAGCTGTTTTTT
v_call: TRBV9; clone_size: .; j_call: TRBJ2-7; d_call: .; cdr3_aa: CASSVDGGSPSYEQYF; cdr3_nt: TGTGCCAGCAGCGTAGACGGCGGATCCCCTTCCTACGAGCAGTACTTC
v_call: TRBV11-2; clone_size: .; j_call: TRBJ2-5; d_call: .; cdr3_aa: CASSLRRRETQYF; cdr3_nt: TGTGCCAGCAGCTTGCGGCGGAGGGAGACCCAGTACTTC
v_call: TRBV24-1; clone_size: once; j_call: TRBJ1-1; d_call: .; cdr3_aa: CATSDHMNTEAFF; cdr3_nt: TGTGCCACCAGTGACCACATGAACACTGAAGCTTTCTTT
v_call: TRBV10-3; clone_size: .; j_call: TRBJ1-2; d_call: TRBD1; cdr3_aa: CAIKEEGQMNYGYTF; cdr3_nt: TGTGCCATCAAAGAAGAGGGACAGATGAACTATGGCTACACCTTC
v_call: TRBV7-9; clone_size: .; j_call: TRBJ1-1; d_call: .; cdr3_aa: CASRSADLLEAFF; cdr3_nt: TGTGCCAGCAGGTCGGCGGATCTACTTGAAGCTTTCTTT
v_call: TRBV29-1; clone_size: .; j_call: TRBJ2-5; d_call: .; cdr3_aa: CSVAGDNQETQYF; cdr3_nt: TGCAGCGTCGCCGGGGACAACCAAGAGACCCAGTACTTC
v_call: TRBV27; clone_size: once; j_call: TRBJ2-3; d_call: .; cdr3_aa: CASSPLASSSTDTQYF; cdr3_nt: TGTGCCAGCAGTCCCCTAGCGAGCTCTAGCACAGATACGCAGTATTTT
v_call: TRBV2; clone_size: .; j_call: TRBJ1-2; d_call: .; cdr3_aa: CASISTNSYGGYTF; cdr3_nt: TGTGCCAGCATTTCTACTAACTCCTATGGTGGCTACACCTTC
v_call: TRBV4-1; clone_size: .; j_call: TRBJ1-1; d_call: .; cdr3_aa: CASSQDLKPNTEAFF; cdr3_nt: TGCGCCAGCAGCCAAGATCTCAAGCCGAACACTGAAGCTTTCTTT
v_call: TRBV7-2; clone_size: .; j_call: TRBJ2-5; d_call: .; cdr3_aa: CASSLGLQETQYF; cdr3_nt: TGTGCCAGCAGCTTGGGACTTCAAGAGACCCAGTACTTC
v_call: TRBV6-5; clone_size: .; j_call: TRBJ1-3; d_call: .; cdr3_aa: CASSPQGSIGNTIYF; cdr3_nt: TGTGCCAGCAGTCCTCAGGGTTCTATTGGAAACACCATATATTTT
v_call: TRBV6-5; clone_size: .; j_call: TRBJ2-7; d_call: TRBD1; cdr3_aa: CASSYTTGQGAYEQYF; cdr3_nt: TGTGCCAGCAGTTACACTACGGGACAGGGGGCCTACGAGCAGTACTTC
v_call: TRBV24-1; clone_size: .; j_call: TRBJ2-1; d_call: .; cdr3_aa: CATSDLRHSGSPYNEQFF; cdr3_nt: TGTGCCACCAGTGATTTGCGACATAGCGGTAGCCCCTACAATGAGCAGTTCTTC
v_call: TRBV3-1/TRBV3-2; clone_size: few; j_call: TRBJ2-1; d_call: .; cdr3_aa: CARRAISSYNEQFF; cdr3_nt: TGTGCCAGAAGAGCTATAAGCTCCTACAATGAGCAGTTCTTC